What follows are 9 T cell receptor beta chains derived from one specimen sequenced in a study of molecular identifiers for immune sequencing clone quantification. Each CDR3 protein gets one entry after TCRdb re-called the PCR reads with MiXCR. The repertoire has 600,000 to 650,000 distinct CDR3 sequences, just under 20% of them found once; the top ten carry under 0.95%. Sequenced sample: naive CD8+ T cells from blood, with Jurkat cell RNA spiked in. As to subset: FACS-sorted CD8+CD4-CCR7+CD45RA+ naive T cells. These receptors originate from a human donor in good health. Some libraries in this study had Jurkat cell RNA spiked in.

This clonotype showed up just a few times. This chain uses TRBV7-8 with TRBJ1-2; D might be TRBD1 (5 bases). CDR1 and CDR2 (germline): SGHVS, FQNEAQ. CDR3 size: 15 residues. V was pared by 6 bases and J by 3 bases, with 17 bases between. CDR3 coding DNA: TGTGCCAGCAGTAAAGGGGAAATTGATGACTATGGCTACACCTTC. This codes for CASSKGEIDDYGYTF.

This clonotype was detected ten times or more. The chain carries TRBV29-1 and TRBJ2-1, with 12 nucleotides matching TRBD2. CDR1 is SQVTM, CDR2 ANQGSEA, per germline. V lost 5 bases, J lost 6 bases, and 5 bases stayed unmatched. CDR3 length: 14 amino acids. CDR3 protein: CSVYTSGRPNEQFF. CDR3 in DNA: TGCAGCGTTTATACTAGCGGGAGGCCCAATGAGCAGTTCTTC.

In this sample, this clonotype turned up many times. This chain joins TRBV14 and TRBJ2-1; D gene unclear. V was cut by 4 bases and J by 9 bases, with 13 bases left in between. The CDR3 length is 13 residues. CDR1 is SGHDN and CDR2 is FVKESK in the germline V gene. The DNA for the CDR3 is TGTGCCAGCAGCCGGTCGTTGGGCGGTGAGCAGTTCTTC. Encoded protein: CASSRSLGGEQFF.

V gene TRBV6-5 combines with J gene TRBJ1-2, with a possible D match to TRBD1 (5 bases). The germline V and J ends were trimmed by 8 bases and 7 bases, with 11 bases remaining between them. Germline-derived CDR1 and CDR2 are MNHEY and SVGAGI. The CDR3 is 11 amino acids. The CDR3 bases are TGTGCCAGCTGGGGGATAGGTGGCTACACCTTC. As protein: CASWGIGGYTF.

A word on this clonotype: A read error is possible here, since a much larger clone lies one base away. This chain joins TRBV10-1 and TRBJ2-3, with D perhaps matching TRBD2 (6 bases). Germline lookup yields CDR1 WNHNN and CDR2 SYGVQD (reference sequence). The CDR3 spans 16 residues. The CDR3 spells CASSEKEGFSTDTQCF. CDR3 coding DNA: TGCGCCAGCAGTGAGAAGGAGGGTTTTAGCACAGATACGCAGTGTTTT.

This clonotype has ten or more counts. V is TRBV7-9 and J is TRBJ2-5, with D possibly being TRBD2 (6 bases). Germline CDR1 SEHNR, CDR2 FQNEAQ (reference sequence). The CDR3 totals 14 residues. V dropped 11 bases and J dropped 2 bases, with 18 bases sitting between them. The CDR3 is CACTKPGLQETQYF. The CDR3 coding sequence is TGTGCCTGCACTAAACCGGGACTTCAAGAGACCCAGTACTTC.

This clonotype was counted ten times or more. The rearrangement uses TRBV29-1 and TRBJ2-7; 8 bases are shared with TRBD2. This CDR3 region has 12 residues. Unmatched junction bases numbered 2, after V lost 3 bases and J lost 4 bases. Germline V CDR1 and CDR2: SQVTM, ANQGSEA. CDR3 DNA sequence: TGCAGCGTTGAGGGCGGGAGGTACGAGCAGTACTTC. This gives the protein CSVEGGRYEQYF.

This chain links TRBV9 with TRBJ2-5; D not certain. This CDR3 has 13 amino acids. Germline CDR1 SGDLS, CDR2 YYNGEE. Trimming took off 4 bases at V and 3 bases at J, with 10 bases between the two ends. The CDR3 is CASSSPLKETQYF. The CDR3 DNA reads as TGTGCCAGCAGCTCCCCCCTTAAAGAGACCCAGTACTTC.

This clonotype was seen at least ten times. The chain carries TRBV27 and TRBJ2-7; D tentatively reads TRBD1 or TRBD2 (5 bases each). Per germline, CDR1 MNHEY and CDR2 SMNVEV (reference sequence). V lost 6 bases and J 2 bases, leaving 14 bases between the germline ends. The length of the CDR3 is 14 residues. The CDR3 region is CASRNNLGAYEQYF. CDR3 sequence (DNA): TGTGCCAGCAGAAACAATCTGGGGGCCTACGAGCAGTACTTC.